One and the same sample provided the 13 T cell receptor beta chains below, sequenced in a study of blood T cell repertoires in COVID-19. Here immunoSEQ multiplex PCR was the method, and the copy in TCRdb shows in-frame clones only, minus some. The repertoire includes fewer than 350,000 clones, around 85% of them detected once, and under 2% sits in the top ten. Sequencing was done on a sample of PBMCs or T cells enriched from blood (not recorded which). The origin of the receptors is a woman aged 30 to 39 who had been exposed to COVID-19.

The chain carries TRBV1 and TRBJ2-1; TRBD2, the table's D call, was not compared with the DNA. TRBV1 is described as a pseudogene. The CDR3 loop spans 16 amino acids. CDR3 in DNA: TGCACCAGCAGCCAAGGGACTAGCGGGCCTTACAATGAGCAGTTCTTC. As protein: CTSSQGTSGPYNEQFF.

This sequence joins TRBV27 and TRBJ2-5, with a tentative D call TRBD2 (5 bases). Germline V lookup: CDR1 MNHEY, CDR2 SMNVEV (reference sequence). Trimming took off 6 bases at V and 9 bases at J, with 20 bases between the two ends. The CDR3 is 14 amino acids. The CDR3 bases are TGTGCCAGCAGCTCGTCCGACACTAGAGTGGCCCAGTACTTC. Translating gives CASSSSDTRVAQYF.

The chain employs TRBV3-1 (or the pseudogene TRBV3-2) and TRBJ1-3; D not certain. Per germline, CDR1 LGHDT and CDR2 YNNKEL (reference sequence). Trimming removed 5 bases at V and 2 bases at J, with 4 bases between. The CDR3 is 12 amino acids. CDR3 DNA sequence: TGTGCCAGCAGCAACACTGGAAACACCATATATTTT. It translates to CASSNTGNTIYF.

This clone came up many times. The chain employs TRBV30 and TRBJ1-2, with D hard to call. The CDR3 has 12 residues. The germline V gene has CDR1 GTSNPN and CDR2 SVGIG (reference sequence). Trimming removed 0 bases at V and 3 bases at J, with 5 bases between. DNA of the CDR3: TGTGCCTGGAGTGTGGGCTACTATGGCTACACCTTC. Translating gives CAWSVGYYGYTF.

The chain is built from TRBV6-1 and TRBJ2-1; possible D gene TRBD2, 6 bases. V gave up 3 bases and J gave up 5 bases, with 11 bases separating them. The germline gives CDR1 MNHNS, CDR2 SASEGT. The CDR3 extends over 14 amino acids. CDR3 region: CASSDLAWNNEQFF. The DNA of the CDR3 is TGTGCCAGCAGTGATCTAGCGTGGAACAATGAGCAGTTCTTC.

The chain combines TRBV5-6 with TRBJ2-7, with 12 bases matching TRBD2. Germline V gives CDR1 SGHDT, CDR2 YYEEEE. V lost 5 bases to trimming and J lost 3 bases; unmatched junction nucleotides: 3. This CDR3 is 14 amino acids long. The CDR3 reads CASRPTSGGYEQYF. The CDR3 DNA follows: TGTGCCAGCAGACCGACTAGCGGGGGCTACGAGCAGTACTTC.

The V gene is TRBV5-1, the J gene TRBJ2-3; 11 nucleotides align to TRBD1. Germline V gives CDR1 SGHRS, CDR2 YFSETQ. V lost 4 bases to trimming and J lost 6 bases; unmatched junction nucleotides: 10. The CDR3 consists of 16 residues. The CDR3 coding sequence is TGCGCCAGCAGCACTCGTGGGACAGGGGGGTCGGATACGCAGTATTTT. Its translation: CASSTRGTGGSDTQYF. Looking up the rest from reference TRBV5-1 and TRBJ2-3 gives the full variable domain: KAGVTQTPRYLIKTRGQQVTLSCSPISGHRSVSWYQQTPGQGLQFLFEYFSETQRNKGNFPGRFSGRQFSNSRSEMNVSTLELGDSALYLCASSTRGTGGSDTQYFGPGTRLTVL.

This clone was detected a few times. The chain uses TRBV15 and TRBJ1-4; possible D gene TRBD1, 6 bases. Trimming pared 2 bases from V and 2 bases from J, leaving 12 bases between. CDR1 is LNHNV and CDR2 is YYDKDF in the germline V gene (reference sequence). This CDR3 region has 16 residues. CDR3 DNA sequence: TGTGCCACCAGCAGACAGGGGTGGATGACTAATGAAAAACTGTTTTTT. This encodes CATSRQGWMTNEKLFF.

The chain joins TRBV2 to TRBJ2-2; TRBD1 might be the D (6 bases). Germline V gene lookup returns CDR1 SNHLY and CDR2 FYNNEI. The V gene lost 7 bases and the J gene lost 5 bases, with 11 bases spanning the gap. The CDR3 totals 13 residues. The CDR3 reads CASTGQLTGELFF. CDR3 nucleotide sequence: TGTGCCAGCACCGGACAGTTAACCGGGGAGCTGTTTTTT.

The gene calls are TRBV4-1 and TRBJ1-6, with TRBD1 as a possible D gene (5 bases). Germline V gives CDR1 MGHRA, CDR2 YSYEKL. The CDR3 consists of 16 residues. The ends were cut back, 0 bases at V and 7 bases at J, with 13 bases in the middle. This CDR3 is CASSQDQLGGNSPLHF. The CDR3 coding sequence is TGCGCCAGCAGCCAAGATCAGCTGGGGGGAAATTCACCCCTCCACTTT.

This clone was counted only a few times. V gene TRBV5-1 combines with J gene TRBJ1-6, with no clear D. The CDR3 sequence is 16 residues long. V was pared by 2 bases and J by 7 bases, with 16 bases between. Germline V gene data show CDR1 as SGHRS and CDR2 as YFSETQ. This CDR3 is CASSFEGGFTNSPLHF. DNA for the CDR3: TGCGCCAGCAGCTTCGAAGGCGGGTTTACGAATTCACCCCTCCACTTT.

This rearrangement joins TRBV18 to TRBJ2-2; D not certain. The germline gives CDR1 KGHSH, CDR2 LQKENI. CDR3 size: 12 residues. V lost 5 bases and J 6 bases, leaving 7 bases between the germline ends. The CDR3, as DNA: TGTGCCAGCTCAACAATCCCCGGGGAGCTGTTTTTT. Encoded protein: CASSTIPGELFF.

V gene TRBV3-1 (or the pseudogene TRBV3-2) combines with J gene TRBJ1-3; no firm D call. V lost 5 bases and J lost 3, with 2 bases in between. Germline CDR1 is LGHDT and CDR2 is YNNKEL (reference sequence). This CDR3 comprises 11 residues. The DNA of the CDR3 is TGTGCCAGCAGCTATGGAAACACCATATATTTT. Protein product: CASSYGNTIYF.